Following are 8 T cell receptor beta chains from one sample sequenced in a study of CD8+ T cells in alopecia areata. Sequencing used cDNA as its template, made by extracting RNA and reverse transcribing it. Sequenced by immunoSEQ multiplex PCR; TCRdb stores in-frame clones only, minus some. Here the sample spans some 180,000 clones, about 51% being singletons. Indicated treatment: oral pan-JAK inhibitor, 5-10 mg twice daily. Source: CD8+ T cells sorted from blood, taken around week 53, from a patient treated with tofacitinib. Every receptor here comes from a human donor with alopecia areata.

This clone was observed a few times. The chain is built from TRBV27 and TRBJ2-1, with 7 bases that match TRBD2. The V gene end was trimmed by 3 bases and the J gene end by 6 bases; junction bases not matched to a gene: 11. The CDR3 totals 16 residues. Germline values: CDR1 MNHEY, CDR2 SMNVEV (reference sequence). CDR3 protein: CASSLIGTTGINEQFF. The CDR3 DNA reads as TGTGCCAGCAGTTTGATCGGGACTACCGGTATCAATGAGCAGTTCTTC.

The genes are TRBV9 and TRBJ1-6; weak D call: TRBD1 (6 bases). The CDR3 has 17 amino acids. Per the germline V gene, CDR1 is SGDLS and CDR2 is YYNGEE. V was shortened by 4 bases and J by 4 bases, with 18 bases between the two germline ends. The CDR3 sequence: CASSFSWEGEYNSPLHF. The CDR3 DNA sequence: TGTGCCAGCAGCTTCTCTTGGGAGGGGGAGTATAATTCACCCCTCCACTTT.

The chain has TRBV6-5 and TRBJ1-2; no firm D call. The CDR3 consists of 12 residues. Between the trimmed V and J ends, which lost 6 bases and 3 bases, there was a span of 8 bases. Germline-derived CDR1 and CDR2 are MNHEY and SVGAGI. The CDR3 coding sequence is TGTGCCAGCAGCCCTGGACACTATGGCTACACCTTC. It codes for CASSPGHYGYTF.

The chain links TRBV7-9 to TRBJ2-1; TRBD1 is a possible D gene (5 bases). The V gene's germline CDR1 is SEHNR and CDR2 FQNEAQ (reference sequence). This CDR3 contains 14 residues. The V end lost 5 bases, the J end lost 1 base, and 9 bases lay between the germline ends. CDR3 in DNA: TGTGCCAGCAGCAGGACACGGTCCTACAATGAGCAGTTCTTC. Its protein product is CASSRTRSYNEQFF.

Comment on this clone: Other DNA sequences in the same sample also yield this CDR3. This chain joins TRBV11-2 and TRBJ2-7; no definite D call. CDR3 length: 12 amino acids. Trimming took off 0 bases at V and 0 bases at J, with 0 bases between the two ends. CDR1 and CDR2 (germline): SGHAT, FQNNGV. The CDR3 sequence is CASSLDSYEQYF. Here the CDR3 DNA reads TGTGCCAGCAGCTTAGACTCCTACGAGCAGTACTTC.

Only a few counts were recorded for this clone. The chain has TRBV4-2 and TRBJ2-5; TRBD2 matches 12 bases. From germline, CDR1 is LGHNA and CDR2 YNFKEQ. The CDR3 is 17 residues long. With V trimmed by 0 bases and J by 5 bases, 7 bases remained unmatched. CDR3 sequence reads: CASSQERLAGGPETQYF. The CDR3 DNA follows: TGTGCCAGCAGCCAAGAGCGGCTAGCGGGGGGGCCGGAGACCCAGTACTTC.

This clone was recorded many times. V gene TRBV7-8 combines with J gene TRBJ2-2; D may correspond to TRBD1 or TRBD2 (5 bases each). Germline V CDR1 and CDR2: SGHVS, FQNEAQ. Trimming removed 5 bases from V and 5 bases from J, with 6 bases in between. This CDR3 is 12 amino acids long. This chain's CDR3 is CASSEGTGELFF. CDR3 coding DNA: TGTGCCAGCAGCGAGGGGACCGGGGAGCTGTTTTTT.

The chain is built from TRBV9 and TRBJ1-1; D may be TRBD1 (6 bases). V was pared by 7 bases and J by 3 bases, with 16 bases between. This CDR3 is built from 14 residues. Germline-derived CDR1 and CDR2 are SGDLS and YYNGEE. Written as DNA, the CDR3 is TGTGCCAGCGGTTCAACAGGGATGTACACTGAAGCTTTCTTT. Its translation: CASGSTGMYTEAFF.